These 13 T cell receptor beta chains were all obtained from the same sample, sequenced in a study of memory CD8 T cells in hepatitis C reinfection. Specified time point: peak reinfection, 3 to 8 weeks after reinfection detection. Sorted cells were sequenced directly ex vivo without any in vitro expansion. Sequencing was performed with immunoSEQ multiplex PCR; in TCRdb, only in-frame clones are kept and a portion is missing. Of around 47,000 clones listed, around nine tenths are singletons. The sample comprised naive CD8+ T cells sorted from blood. These receptors came from a man between 18 and 35 years old with hepatitis C virus infection.

The chain recombines TRBV28 with TRBJ2-2; 9 bases match TRBD2. CDR1 and CDR2 (germline): MDHEN, SYDVKM. The V segment lost 3 bases and the J segment 4 bases; nucleotides outside the gene matches: 3. CDR3 length equals 15 residues. In DNA, the CDR3 is TGTGCCAGCAGTTTCCTAGCGGGACTCACCGGGGAGCTGTTTTTT. Translation: CASSFLAGLTGELFF.

The V and J genes are TRBV11-2 and TRBJ2-1; tentative D call: TRBD1 (6 bases). Germline CDR1 and CDR2: SGHAT and FQNNGV. The length of the CDR3 is 13 residues. V dropped 2 bases and J dropped 7 bases, with 9 bases sitting between them. The CDR3 sequence: CASSLPGVNEQFF. The CDR3 DNA reads TGTGCCAGCAGCTTACCAGGGGTAAATGAGCAGTTCTTC.

The rearrangement joins TRBV5-6 to TRBJ2-3; TRBD2 aligns across 7 bases. The junction had 13 bases not matched to a gene; V was cut back by 2 bases and J by 4 bases. Per germline, CDR1 SGHDT and CDR2 YYEEEE. This CDR3 has 17 residues. CDR3 bases: TGTGCCAGCAGCTTCTCCTTTACTAGCGCTGTCGCAGATACGCAGTATTTT. Translated: CASSFSFTSAVADTQYF. Together with reference TRBV5-6 and TRBJ2-3, the CDR3 gives the full variable domain: DAGVTQSPTHLIKTRGQQVTLRCSPKSGHDTVSWYQQALGQGPQFIFQYYEEEERQRGNFPDRFSGHQFPNYSSELNVNALLLGDSALYLCASSFSFTSAVADTQYFGPGTRLTVL.

The rearrangement joins TRBV10-2 to TRBJ2-1, with D possibly TRBD2 on 6 matching bases. Germline V gene data show CDR1 as WSHSY and CDR2 as SAAADI. The ends were cut back, 6 bases at V and 6 bases at J, with 15 bases in the middle. This CDR3 region has 14 residues. CDR3 protein: CASSTSGAGNEQFF. The CDR3 nucleotides are TGCGCCAGCAGCACCTCAGGAGCGGGCAATGAGCAGTTCTTC.

The chain combines TRBV5-6 with TRBJ2-7, with a weak D call TRBD2 (5 bases). Germline V lookup: CDR1 SGHDT, CDR2 YYEEEE. The germline V and J ends were trimmed by 0 bases and 0 bases, with 13 bases remaining between them. The length of the CDR3 is 16 residues. The chain's CDR3 is CASSLVGGRSSYEQYV. CDR3 sequence (DNA): TGTGCCAGCAGCTTGGTTGGCGGGCGAAGCTCCTACGAGCAGTACGTC.

The chain uses TRBV2 and TRBJ2-7; 12 bases match TRBD2. The V and J ends lost 1 base and 9 bases, in that order; junction bases with no gene match: 4. This CDR3 has 14 amino acids. Germline CDR1 and CDR2: SNHLY and FYNNEI. In DNA, the CDR3 is TGTGCCAGCAGTGAAGAACTAGCGGGAGGCGGGCAGTACTTC. Protein product: CASSEELAGGGQYF.

The CDR3 DNA reads as TGCGCCAGCAGTCAATCCAAGGACAGGGAATCCTACGAGCAGTACGTC. This codes for CASSQSKDRESYEQYV. V usage is TRBV23-1 and J usage is TRBJ2-7; 8 nucleotides line up with TRBD1. TRBV23-1 is sorted into the ORF group, with uncertain function. J gave up 1 base and V 0 bases, and 5 bases lay outside the gene matches. This CDR3 region has 16 residues.

This clone was counted only a few times. The rearrangement uses TRBV6-5 and TRBJ1-6; D remains unclear. Germline CDR1 reads MNHEY; CDR2 reads SVGAGI. This CDR3 contains 15 residues. V lost 0 bases and J lost 7, with 10 bases in between. The CDR3 region has the DNA TGTGCCAGCAGTTACTCGCCGGGGTCAAATTCACCCCTCCACTTT. Its protein is CASSYSPGSNSPLHF.

V and J are TRBV2 and TRBJ2-3; weak D call: TRBD2 (6 bases). In germline, CDR1 is SNHLY, CDR2 FYNNEI. V dropped 7 bases and J dropped 0 bases, with 14 bases sitting between them. This CDR3 spans 15 amino acids. CDR3 coding DNA: TGTGCCAGCAACGGAGAGGGGACTAGCACAGATACGCAGTATTTT. Translated: CASNGEGTSTDTQYF.

J is TRBJ1-1 and V is TRBV9; no reliable D call. The CDR3 extends over 15 amino acids. CDR1 and CDR2 (germline): SGDLS, YYNGEE. Trimming removed 0 bases at V and 3 bases at J, with 12 bases between. DNA for the CDR3: TGTGCCAGCAGCGTAGGTGAAGGGAGGGACACTGAAGCTTTCTTT. Amino acids: CASSVGEGRDTEAFF. The variable domain in full, with the rest retrieved from reference TRBV9 and TRBJ1-1, is DSGVTQTPKHLITATGQRVTLRCSPRSGDLSVYWYQQSLDQGLQFLIQYYNGEERAKGNILERFSAQQFPDLHSELNLSSLELGDSALYFCASSVGEGRDTEAFFGQGTRLTVV.

This clone was counted a few times. V gene TRBV5-1 combines with J gene TRBJ2-1; D is undetermined. The CDR3 contains 13 residues. The germline CDR1 and CDR2 sequences are SGHRS and YFSETQ. Trimming removed 0 bases at V and 4 bases at J, with 5 bases between. This CDR3 is CASSLGGYNEQFF. The CDR3 DNA follows: TGCGCCAGCAGCTTGGGCGGATACAATGAGCAGTTCTTC.

This clone was seen more than once but under ten times. V and J are TRBV5-4 and TRBJ1-1; TRBD1 aligns across 7 bases. CDR3 length: 14 amino acids. Germline V CDR1 and CDR2: SGHNT, YYREEE (reference sequence). V was clipped by 4 bases and J by 0 bases; unmatched bases: 3. CDR3 DNA: TGTGCCAGCAGCGTGACAGGGATGAACACTGAAGCTTTCTTT. Protein sequence: CASSVTGMNTEAFF.

In its sample, this clone was seen once. Compared with germline, one end of the junction differs, possibly owing to a read error. Other DNA sequences in the same sample also yield this CDR3. The J gene is TRBJ2-2, the V gene TRBV7-9; D is ambiguous. This CDR3 has 13 amino acids. CDR1 SEHNR and CDR2 FQNEAQ come from the germline V gene (reference sequence). The CDR3 coding sequence is TGTGCCAGCAGCACTACGAACACTGGGGAGCTGTTTTTT. This codes for CASSTTNTGELFF. The full variable domain, with the rest looked up from reference TRBV7-9 and TRBJ2-2, is DTGVSQNPRHKITKRGQNVTFRCDPISEHNRLYWYRQTLGQGPEFLTYFQNEAQLEKSRLLSDRFSAERPKGSFSTLEIQRTEQGDSAMYLCASSTTNTGELFFGEGSRLTVL.